Below, one T cell receptor beta chain is given with its context. Its target antigen remains unknown. Within one base of it there is no much larger clone, and no base qualities were kept. The sample belongs to a study of cytomegalovirus exposure and HLA in healthy donors (dated by TCRdb to about 2017). As for the study more broadly: In an earlier analysis of 450 to 750 of the donors, 276 Gb of sequence data and 100 million or so unique TCR beta sequences from 150 million to 200 million T cells were reported. About five DR-DQ haplotypes were handled as single units for association and clustering, since linkage in the cohort was strong. In a later genetic analysis, genome-wide SNP genotypes for 398 of the 666 donors were used, and that subset was treated as a discovery cohort. In addition to the first cohort of 650 to 750 subjects, a separate validation cohort of 120 different subjects was used. The study combined high-throughput TCR immunosequencing, statistical association of individual TCRs with disease status, and machine learning to predict cytomegalovirus infection status. HLA typing included class I and class II loci at four-digit resolution. On average, approximately 250,000 unique TCR beta nucleotide sequences were sequenced per donor among a few hundred genotyped donors of the cohort, with 15% to 20% of those sequences being non-productive. In an earlier analysis of a few hundred of the donors, high-throughput TCR beta sequencing was used to judge whether each TCR beta V gene segment behaved as functional or pseudogenic. The genetic ancestry cluster associated with self-reported Caucasian donors included 81% of the 300 to 450 genotyped donors. All discovery cohort repertoires had been generated using a single sequencing platform. Around 320 gigabases of sequencing data and tens of millions of unique TCR sequences were included in an early release covering 550 to 650 HLA-typed donors. Donor age, sex, ethnicity and CMV serostatus were collected together with the repertoire data. A later analysis re-analyzed previously published TCR beta repertoires from about 730 donors and added high-resolution HLA genotyping to study TCR occurrence patterns. The T cell repertoires of under 700 subjects were profiled by immunosequencing and related to cytomegalovirus serostatus. The study aimed to test whether cataloging public T cell receptors could reveal signatures of past pathogen exposure. In the later analysis, no new phenotypic data were used to find candidate immune exposures; instead, reliance was placed on TCR beta sequences and their occurrence across donors. The number of typed donors differed by locus: about 620-640 for A, B, C, DRB1 and DQB1; about 520 for DQA1; approximately 600 for DPA1; and roughly 490 for DPB1. Study-wide findings and limitations: Some IMGT-functional V segments, including TRBV6-2 and TRBV6-3, could not be told apart with the 87-base-pair reads, so those segments were excluded. A cluster of highly shared sequence variants was judged likely to represent a technical artifact of the sequencing pipeline. In an earlier analysis of fewer than 700 of the donors, most TCR beta V segments appeared in productive rearrangements about 87% or about 30% of the time, broadly matching IMGT annotations. The classifier was reported to diagnose cytomegalovirus status with high specificity and sensitivity in both the original and validation cohorts. Across donors, most TCR sequences were observed very rarely, whereas some public TCRs were present in many individuals. According to a later genetic analysis, donors in an Asian-associated ancestry cluster had fewer N-insertions in productive TCRs than the roughly 660-donor mean. According to the authors, the approach could potentially be generalized to other disease states and immunological phenotypes. The study gave a list of 150 to 200 TCR beta chains associated with cytomegalovirus. Sequencing depth was assumed to be roughly uniform across donors in the presence/absence analyses, though that assumption may not hold. In a later analysis, HLA-associated TCR beta chains were found to be more clonally expanded and to have lower generation probabilities than equally common non-associated chains. Most CMV-associated TCR beta chains appeared to be HLA-restricted in a later analysis, and the HLA associations seemed to be driven largely by CMV exposure. Linkage disequilibrium might explain the correlated functional status among segregating V segments, but an unknown experimental factor could not be ruled out. V-gene and J-gene trimming of TCR beta chains was associated with a missense DCLRE1C variant in a later genetic analysis, and the association was replicated in an independent cohort. A further reported finding was that TCR beta sequences accurately predicted the HLA-A and HLA-B alleles for most subjects in the first cohort. Around 16 rarely observed V segments, including chromosome 9 orphons, were excluded from the earlier analysis of just under 600 of the donors because counts were too low. CMV serostatus was the only immune exposure information available for the cohort. In a later analysis, TCR association rates were found to vary across HLA loci, with the most associated TCRs seen for DRB1 alleles and the fewest for HLA-C alleles. This cohort had only TCR beta chains sequenced, and the lack of alpha or paired-chain data limited which features could be detected. When HLA alleles, especially DR and DQ, strongly co-occurred, attributing TCR associations to individual alleles was difficult. Specific HLA alleles were associated with roughly 17,000 TCR beta sequences at a false discovery rate of 0.05 in a later analysis. Because some donors lacked HLA typing at each locus, the association tests relied only on the typed subset. In vitro tests confirmed that a few of the cytomegalovirus-associated TCR beta chains recognize cytomegalovirus antigens. Several of the top co-occurrence clusters appeared to be linked to parvovirus B19, influenza, CMV and Epstein-Barr virus, according to a later analysis.

The library was made by the immunoSEQ multiplex PCR assay. The multiplex PCR relied on a mix of 60 forward primers for TCR Vbeta segments and 13 reverse primers for TCR Jbeta segments. A multiplex PCR assay on genomic DNA amplified the CDR3 region of rearranged TCR beta genes. On the Illumina HiSeq System, the amplified TCR beta libraries were sequenced as 87-base-pair reads. The original pipeline was this. Across the roughly 640 repertoires, a later analysis counted approximately 75 million unique TCR beta chains, 9.5 million to 12 million of which were shared by at least two donors. Raw reads were error-corrected and collapsed into unique sequences by a nearest-neighbor algorithm in which closely related sequences were merged to remove PCR and sequencing errors. V, D and J gene segments were assigned by aligning CDR3 sequences to IMGT reference sequences. For a sequence to be retained, a match of at least six nucleotides to both a V gene segment and a J gene segment was required. A rearrangement was called productive if the CDR3 had no stop codons and remained in frame with V and J, and every other rearrangement was called non-productive. Following IMGT convention, CDR3 was defined as the stretch from the second conserved V-encoded cysteine to the conserved J-encoded phenylalanine. The earlier analysis of some 580 of the donors excluded any sequence lacking an unambiguous match to a single V gene segment. In an earlier analysis of more than 500 of the donors, a V segment was called functional when productive rearrangements were above 56.7%, and segregating when the standard deviation between donors exceeded 5%. A statistical classification framework was developed to diagnose cytomegalovirus status using the catalog of TCR beta chain sequences. In a later analysis, V and J genes were assigned by comparing TCR nucleotide sequences against IMGT/GENE-DB human TR gene sequences. The TCRdist pipeline was used in a later analysis to assign CDR3 sequences and most-parsimonious VDJ recombination scenarios. In a later analysis, every TCR beta chain was defined by the combination of its CDR3 amino acid sequence and its V-gene family, and reads without a unique V-gene family were dropped. To address suspected cross-contamination and a sequencing artifact, a later analysis removed 550 to 750 highly shared, low-generation-probability nucleotide sequences. In a later analysis, a clonal expansion index was calculated for each public chain from normalized within-repertoire ranks of inferred template counts. Generation probabilities in a later analysis came from a VDJ recombination model fitted to out-of-frame rearrangements, and those results were checked against IGoR. In a later analysis, hypergeometric tests were used to score TCR-TCR, TCR-HLA and TCR-CMV co-occurrence, with a repertoire-size bias correction applied to TCR pairs. A later analysis estimated false discovery rates by permuting HLA or CMV assignments 20 times. In a later analysis, co-occurring TCRs were grouped using DBSCAN, and TCRdist sequence similarity was added for clustering within HLA-allele-positive subsets. Co-occurrence clustering excluded repertoires with fewer than 30,000 or more than 120,000 public chains, plus five with anomalous nucleotide sharing. As stored in TCRdb, this immuneACCESS dataset retains in-frame rearrangements with V and J assigned. A fraction of the clones does not appear; measured against another copy, unresolved V genes explain less than half of the discrepancy, and the remainder lacks a known reason. V and J calls and clone size come straight from that table; D and trimming were deduced from the DNA. The sample has 170,000 or so clones on record, roughly three quarters of them singletons. The ten largest clones represent 2.9% of the sample.

In total, about 650 healthy bone marrow donors made up the cohort. All cohort members were sampled while nominally healthy, although unrecorded immune exposures were likely present. The donor tested CMV seronegative, placing the donor among the 300 to 400 seronegative members of the cohort. Each donor provided a peripheral blood sample, and peripheral blood mononuclear cells were used for TCR beta sequencing. The Qiagen DNeasy Blood Extraction Kit was used to extract genomic DNA from the blood cell samples. From cysteine to phenylalanine, the CDR3 is 15 amino acids long. The kept DNA is CDR3 alone, 45 bases in frame from the first base. For CDR1 and CDR2, the germline V gene (reference sequence) lists SGHNT and YYREEE. Relative to germline, V is missing 4 bases and J is missing 1 base, with 4 bases of the junction outside any gene match.

The material sequenced was PBMCs. Recombination linked TRBV5-4 to TRBJ2-3; TRBD2 fits 9 bases in the junction. The clonotype originates from a male donor in good health and CMV-seronegative. CDR3 loop: CASSVSGRGTDTQYF. The DNA sequence is TGTGCCAGCAGCGTTAGCGGGAGAGGCACAGATACGCAGTATTTT.